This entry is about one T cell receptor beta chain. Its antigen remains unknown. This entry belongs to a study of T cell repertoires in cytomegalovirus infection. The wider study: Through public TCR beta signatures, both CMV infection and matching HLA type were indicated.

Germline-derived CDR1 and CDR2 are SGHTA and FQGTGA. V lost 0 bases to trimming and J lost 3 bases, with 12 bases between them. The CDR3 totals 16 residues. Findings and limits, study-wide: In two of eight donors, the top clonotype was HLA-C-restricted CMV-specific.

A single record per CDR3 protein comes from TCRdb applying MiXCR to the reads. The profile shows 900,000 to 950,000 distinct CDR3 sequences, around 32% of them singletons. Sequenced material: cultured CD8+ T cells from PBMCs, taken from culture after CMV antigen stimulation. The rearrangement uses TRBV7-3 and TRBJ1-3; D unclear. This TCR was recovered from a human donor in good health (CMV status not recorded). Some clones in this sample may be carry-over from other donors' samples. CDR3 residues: CASSLTPRGYGNTIYF. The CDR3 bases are TGTGCCAGCAGCTTAACCCCACGAGGGTATGGAAACACCATATATTTT.